This T cell receptor (beta chain) was observed in a study of Graves' ophthalmopathy and Graves' hyperthyroidism. The CDR3 sequence is 11 residues long. Unmatched junction bases numbered 1, after V lost 8 bases and J lost 3 bases. The germline CDR1 and CDR2 sequences are MNHEY and SVGEGT. TCR beta CDR3 amplification used RNA transcripts. The library came from an HTBI-primed first-round RT-PCR and a second-round multiplex PCR. TCRdb passed the multiplex PCR reads through MiXCR, listing each CDR3 protein once. The sample comprises 300,000 to 400,000 distinct CDR3 sequences, 15% to 20% of which are singletons, and over 9% rests with the top ten. This clonotype was counted many times.

This sequence joins TRBV6-2 or TRBV6-3 and TRBJ2-7; the match to TRBD1 covers 7 bases. The sample was peripheral blood. This clonotype originated in an adult man with Graves' ophthalmopathy. The CDR3 region has the DNA TGTGCCAGCTGGGACAGCTACGAGCAGTACTTC. This translates into CASWDSYEQYF.